This section outlines one TCR beta chain sequence together with its context. Its antigen remains undetermined. Per-base quality was not reported, and no clone a single base away is much larger than it. Donors were healthy HIV-negative adults with no recently reported acute infections or vaccinations. Every donor was a Caucasian adult living in Nashville, Tennessee, USA. CD4+ T cells were enriched through magnetic negative selection, after which naive cells were positively selected on CD45RA and the remaining negative fraction served as the memory subset. Blood was collected by leukapheresis, and PBMCs were isolated by Ficoll-Histopaque density gradient centrifugation and then cryopreserved in liquid nitrogen vapor phase. Analytical flow cytometry was used to check the purity and quantity of each magnetically sorted T cell population. Genomic DNA was isolated from every sorted fraction and measured by UV absorbance on a Nanodrop 2000c.

This sample was included in a study of shared clonotypes between healthy human individuals (dated by TCRdb to 2018 to 2020). The study in broad terms: Two women and a few men aged 18 to 49 years were included in the cohort. Per donor, three plates each were used for CD4 naive and CD4 memory, two for CD8 naive, and one for CD8 memory. Leukapheresis yielded between about 0.85 and 10 billion PBMCs per donor. To estimate repertoire size and how much clonotype sharing occurs between individuals, the study deeply sequenced the blood TCR repertoires of several healthy adults. To increase sequencing depth and limit assay-specific biases, TCR repertoire library preparation and sequencing were carried out by different laboratories using diverse techniques. What the authors observed across the whole study: The small number of donors limited the genetic and exposure-history diversity represented. Based on pairwise subsampling, the degree of clonotype sharing among donors was expected to be affected by sequencing depth. Rarefaction of sorted-subset datasets indicated incomplete sequencing despite the large sequencing depth. Naive subsets generally had larger estimated clonotype richness than memory subsets did. Only blood was sampled, and tissue TCR repertoires likely differ from those in blood. Across several donors, approximately 4.6% of naive CD4, around 3.3% of naive CD8, approximately 2.5% of memory CD4, and 0.4% of memory CD8 clonotypes were shared. Compared with non-shared clonotypes, clonotypes shared by all four sorted-subset donors had higher generation probabilities.

Using the deep immunoSEQ assay, multiplex PCR amplified TCR CDR3 regions from genomic DNA. Extracted genomic DNA from each cell subset was spread evenly across all wells of several immunoSEQ 96-well plates, with each plate serving as a replicate. For sorted subsets, 150 to 200 ng genomic DNA, equal to tens of thousands of T cell genomes, was loaded into each replicate PCR. Purified libraries were quantified with a Qubit 3.0 fluorometer, sized on a Bioanalyzer 2100, and re-quantified with the KAPA Library Quantification kit. Each immunoSEQ 96-well plate was sequenced on its own single-read 150-cycle Illumina NextSeq 550 flow cell. As for the authors' bioinformatics: The immunoSEQ output contained only junctional sequences without quality scores, so filtering could not match that applied to full-length reads. Sequences were annotated with PyIR, a Python wrapper for IgBLAST v1.9, using IMGT germline references to assign V/J genes and CDR3. Reads were removed for weak V/J assignments (E-value above 1e-6), missing CDR3, stop codons, out-of-frame junctions, or ambiguous translated residues. A V3J clonotype was defined by an identical inferred V gene, J gene, and CDR3 amino acid sequence. To compute the percentage overlap between repertoires, the number of shared unique clonotypes was divided by the size of the smaller repertoire. Three approaches were used to assess repertoire richness: RTK rarefaction, the Chao1 estimator, and Recon v2.1 estimates of unobserved clonotypes. OLGA was used to compute generation probabilities for all TCRbeta clonotypes that the gDNA method yielded from a handful of donors. The table was pulled from immuneACCESS by TCRdb, which kept in-frame rearrangements only. Such tables lose some clones; where checked, under half of the loss comes from unresolved V genes, and the rest has no known cause. For V, J and clone size, that table is used; D and trimming come from the DNA. Present in this sample are millions of clones, roughly nine tenths of which were seen just once. The ten largest account for roughly 0.14% of the sample.

The CDR3, cysteine through phenylalanine, is 13 amino acids long. This entry keeps only the CDR3 DNA: 39 bases, framed from base 1. Looking up the germline V gene (reference sequence) yields CDR1 LNHNV and CDR2 YYDKDF. The junction carries 14 bases between V and J, which are trimmed by 1 base and 10 bases respectively. The source is a man aged 18 to 35 in good health. This sequence uses TRBV15 and TRBJ2-7; possibly the D gene is TRBD1, per 6 matching bases. Sequencing input: naive CD4+ T cells sorted from blood. Interpreted using the paper, the cell subset or site label stands for: CD45RA+ positively selected. The CDR3 in this case is CATSRGTGFAQYF. The DNA reads as follows: TGTGCCACCAGCAGAGGAACAGGGTTTGCTCAGTACTTC.